This T cell receptor (beta chain) stems from a study of blood T cells in healthy people across ages. Study-wide findings and caveats: As age increased, TCR beta diversity per million T cells fell in a roughly linear fashion. It was the long-lived donors that had more naive CD4+ cells and higher diversity than aged donors. No conclusive comparison of naive versus antigen-experienced cells was possible with unsorted PBMCs. Percentage of naive T cells showed a strong correlation with TCR beta diversity.

Regarding this clonotype: What it binds is unknown.

Combining a sample-barcoded 5' primer with a J-beta primer mix, a second PCR ran for roughly 6 to 12 cycles. One entry per CDR3 protein, called by TCRdb with MiXCR from the 5' RACE reads. The table shows around 800,000 distinct CDR3 sequences, with roughly 50% occurring only once. Trimming pared 2 bases from V and 2 bases from J, leaving 18 bases between. The germline V gene has CDR1 SNHLY and CDR2 FYNNEI. The CDR3 runs 17 residues. The chain has TRBV2 and TRBJ2-5; TRBD1 might be the D (5 bases). The sample comprised blood. This clonotype was sampled from a man older than 75 in good health. The chain's CDR3 is CASSETQGLGGQETQYF. The CDR3 DNA follows: TGTGCCAGCAGTGAAACCCAGGGTCTTGGTGGGCAAGAGACCCAGTACTTC.